The present T cell receptor (beta chain) was sequenced within a study of blood T cell repertoires in COVID-19. Study summary: Sites in the United States, Italy and Spain provided acute and convalescent COVID-19 samples. Sources were T cells, B-cell-depleted T cells, or PBMCs; the material itself was cDNA or gDNA.

In the source study's methods: Amplification with reference gene primers provided the estimates of nucleated cell counts. The method was immunoSEQ multiplex PCR; TCRdb's version includes in-frame clones alone and lacks a portion of them. V and J calls and clone size come straight from that table; D and trimming were deduced from the DNA. The sample records 100,000 to 150,000 clones, 65% to 85% being singletons. Looked up from germline, CDR1 is GTSNPN and CDR2 is SVGIG (reference sequence). J was trimmed by 10 bases and V by 3 bases; bases with no gene match: 4. This CDR3 spans 13 amino acids. The rearrangement joins TRBV30 to TRBJ1-6, with TRBD1 matching 9 bases. The source is a woman aged 70-85 years with acute or convalescent COVID-19. What was sequenced was peripheral blood. This CDR3 reads CAWRGQGNSPLHF. The CDR3 nucleotides are TGTGCCTGGAGGGGACAGGGTAACTCACCCCTCCACTTT.